The clone carrying this T cell receptor beta chain was observed at least ten times. Its antigen is unknown. Addition of a universal primer site occurred through template switching, and cDNA carried unique molecular identifiers. TCRdb redid the calling of the 5' RACE reads with MiXCR, one entry per CDR3 protein. The sample holds roughly 200,000 distinct CDR3 sequences, more than 6.5% seen once. This entry belongs to a study of identical twins. Whole-study findings and limits: Out-of-frame alpha sequences that twins shared showed excess low generation probability. It was possible that invariant MAIT and iNKT cells partly confounded the zero-insertion analyses.

In germline, CDR1 is LGHDT, CDR2 YNNKEL (reference sequence). The CDR3 has 17 amino acids. V gave up 1 base and J gave up 6 bases, with 16 bases separating them. Healthy Caucasians alone served as donors. Separately, the same data were catalogued under a study of yellow fever vaccine responses in identical twins.

Sequencing was done on a sample of memory (CD45RO+) T cells sorted from blood. This sequence joins TRBV3-1 and TRBJ1-6; weak D call: TRBD1 (6 bases). The sequence came from a woman aged 18-29 years in good health. CDR3 residues: CASSQGFVGQSNSPLHF. The CDR3 nucleotides read TGTGCCAGCAGCCAAGGCTTCGTGGGACAATCTAATTCACCCCTCCACTTT. Supplemented by reference TRBV3-1 and TRBJ1-6, the full variable domain reads DTAVSQTPKYLVTQMGNDKSIKCEQNLGHDTMYWYKQDSKKFLKIMFSYNNKELIINETVPNRFSPKSPDKAHLNLHINSLELGDSAVYFCASSQGFVGQSNSPLHFGNGTRLTVT.